This TCR beta chain was identified during a study of control samples from healthy donors and cancer patients. Sequenced by immunoSEQ multiplex PCR; TCRdb stores in-frame clones only, minus some. The sample includes tens of thousands of clones, more than 80% seen only once; the top ten take around 0.8%. V was clipped by 7 bases and J by 5 bases, with 12 bases between them. Germline V gene sequence: CDR1 MNHNS, CDR2 SASEGT. The CDR3 runs 14 residues. This clonotype was sampled from a man aged 25-45 years with colorectal cancer. Sequenced input: PBMCs. This chain links TRBV6-1 with TRBJ1-6, with D unresolved. CDR3 bases: TGTGCCAGCAATCGAGGGAGGGATAATTCACCCCTCCACTTT. Its protein is CASNRGRDNSPLHF.